One and the same sample provided the 7 T cell receptor beta chains below, sequenced in a study of blood T cells in healthy people across ages. Combining a sample-barcoded 5' primer with a J-beta primer mix, a second PCR ran for roughly 6 to 11 cycles. In TCRdb, the 5' RACE reads were re-called with MiXCR into one record per CDR3 protein. The sample shows more than 650,000 distinct CDR3 sequences, approximately 22% of them seen only once. The sequenced sample was blood. These receptors were collected from a man aged 70-80 years in good health.

In this sample, this clonotype turned up a few times. This rearrangement joins TRBV7-2 to TRBJ2-7; D remains ambiguous. Germline V gene sequence: CDR1 SGHTA, CDR2 FQGNSA. The CDR3 is 16 amino acids. V lost 1 base, J lost 0 bases, and 13 bases lay in between. The chain's CDR3 is CASSLVSSFGSYEQYF. Written as DNA, the CDR3 is TGTGCCAGCAGCTTAGTTTCGAGTTTCGGCTCCTACGAGCAGTACTTC.

This clonotype was seen more than once but under ten times. This rearrangement joins TRBV7-9 to TRBJ2-5; D may correspond to TRBD1 or TRBD2 (5 bases each). From germline, CDR1 is SEHNR and CDR2 FQNEAQ (reference sequence). This CDR3 has 16 amino acids. V was cut by 4 bases and J by 0 bases, with 15 bases left in between. The CDR3 sequence is CASSSNIWGYQETQYF. The CDR3 region has the DNA TGTGCCAGCAGCTCCAATATCTGGGGGTACCAAGAGACCCAGTACTTC.

This clonotype was detected only a few times. The J gene is TRBJ2-7, the V gene TRBV6-2 or TRBV6-3; D uncertain. This CDR3 has 14 amino acids. The germline gives CDR1 MNHEY, CDR2 SVGEGT. V was pared by 5 bases and J by 3 bases, with 14 bases between. CDR3 bases: TGTGCCAGCAGTAGGCCTGAGGTCCTCTACGAGCAGTACGTC. Its translation is CASSRPEVLYEQYV.

The genes are TRBV28 and TRBJ2-5, with D possibly TRBD1 on 6 matching bases. CDR1 is MDHEN, CDR2 SYDVKM, per germline. The CDR3 runs 14 residues. V was clipped by 5 bases and J by 2 bases, with 12 bases between them. The CDR3 bases are TGTGCCAGCAGTAGGACAGATCGTCAAGAGACCCAGTACTTC. The encoded protein is CASSRTDRQETQYF. Complete variable domain (other parts from reference TRBV28 and TRBJ2-5): DVKVTQSSRYLVKRTGEKVFLECVQDMDHENMFWYRQDPGLGLRLIYFSYDVKMKEKGDIPEGYSVSREKKERFSLILESASTNQTSMYLCASSRTDRQETQYFGPGTRLLVL.

This chain uses TRBV29-1 with TRBJ1-1; D is uncertain. From germline, CDR1 is SQVTM and CDR2 ANQGSEA. The CDR3 spans 11 residues. The V and J ends lost 3 bases and 7 bases respectively, with 9 bases between them. The CDR3 spells CSVEREIEAFF. The DNA for the CDR3 is TGCAGCGTTGAGAGGGAGATTGAAGCTTTCTTT.

This clonotype was seen many times. V and J are TRBV10-3 and TRBJ1-2; D unclear. This CDR3 spans 12 amino acids. Trimming took off 4 bases at V and 3 bases at J, with 6 bases between the two ends. CDR1 and CDR2 (germline): ENHRY, SYGVKD. In DNA, the CDR3 is TGTGCCATCAGTGGACAAGACTATGGCTACACCTTC. Its protein product is CAISGQDYGYTF.

There are a few counts of this clonotype. The chain recombines TRBV29-1 with TRBJ2-1; 12 nucleotides match TRBD2. This CDR3 is 16 amino acids long. The V gene end was trimmed by 1 base and the J gene end by 4 bases; junction bases not matched to a gene: 5. Germline CDR1 SQVTM, CDR2 ANQGSEA. The CDR3 DNA follows: TGCAGCGTTGAAGGGCTAGCGGGAGGGGTTTACAATGAGCAGTTCTTC. This codes for CSVEGLAGGVYNEQFF.